This TCR beta chain appears in the sequencing data of a study of cytomegalovirus exposure and HLA in healthy donors. V lost 2 bases and J lost 2, with 13 bases in between. Germline V gene data show CDR1 as MNHEY and CDR2 as SVGAGI. The CDR3 length is 15 residues. The protocol was immunoSEQ multiplex PCR, while the TCRdb copy is restricted to in-frame clones and leaves out a portion. Among a few hundred thousand clones listed, approximately 90% were seen once. Findings and limits, study-wide: Rarity held for most TCR sequences, but there were some public TCRs that occurred in many donors. The authors listed 150 or so TCR beta chains as cytomegalovirus-associated.

With regard to this clone: Its antigen is not identified.

The chain employs TRBV6-5 and TRBJ2-7, with a possible D match to TRBD1 (5 bases). Specimen: PBMCs. This sequence was found in a woman under 30 in good health and CMV-seronegative. The CDR3 DNA follows: TGTGCCAGCAGTTACGGGTCAGGGCGCCCCTACGAGCAGTACTTC. Translating gives CASSYGSGRPYEQYF.